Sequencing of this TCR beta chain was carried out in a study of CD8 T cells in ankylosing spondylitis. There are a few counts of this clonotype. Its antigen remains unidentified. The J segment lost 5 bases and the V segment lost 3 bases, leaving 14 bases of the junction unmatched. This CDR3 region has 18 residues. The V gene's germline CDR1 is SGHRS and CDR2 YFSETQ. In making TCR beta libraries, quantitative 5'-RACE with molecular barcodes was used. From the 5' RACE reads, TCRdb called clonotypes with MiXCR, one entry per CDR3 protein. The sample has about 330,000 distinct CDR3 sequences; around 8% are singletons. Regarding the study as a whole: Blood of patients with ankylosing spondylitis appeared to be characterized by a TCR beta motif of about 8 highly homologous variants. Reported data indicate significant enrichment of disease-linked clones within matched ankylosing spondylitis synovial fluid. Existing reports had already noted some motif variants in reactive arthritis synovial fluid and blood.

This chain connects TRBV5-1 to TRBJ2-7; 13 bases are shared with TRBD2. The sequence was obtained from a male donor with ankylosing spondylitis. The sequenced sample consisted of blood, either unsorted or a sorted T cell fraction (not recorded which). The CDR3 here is CASSSQPPGLAGLDEQYF. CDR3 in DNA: TGCGCCAGCAGCTCACAACCACCGGGACTAGCGGGACTTGACGAGCAGTACTTC.